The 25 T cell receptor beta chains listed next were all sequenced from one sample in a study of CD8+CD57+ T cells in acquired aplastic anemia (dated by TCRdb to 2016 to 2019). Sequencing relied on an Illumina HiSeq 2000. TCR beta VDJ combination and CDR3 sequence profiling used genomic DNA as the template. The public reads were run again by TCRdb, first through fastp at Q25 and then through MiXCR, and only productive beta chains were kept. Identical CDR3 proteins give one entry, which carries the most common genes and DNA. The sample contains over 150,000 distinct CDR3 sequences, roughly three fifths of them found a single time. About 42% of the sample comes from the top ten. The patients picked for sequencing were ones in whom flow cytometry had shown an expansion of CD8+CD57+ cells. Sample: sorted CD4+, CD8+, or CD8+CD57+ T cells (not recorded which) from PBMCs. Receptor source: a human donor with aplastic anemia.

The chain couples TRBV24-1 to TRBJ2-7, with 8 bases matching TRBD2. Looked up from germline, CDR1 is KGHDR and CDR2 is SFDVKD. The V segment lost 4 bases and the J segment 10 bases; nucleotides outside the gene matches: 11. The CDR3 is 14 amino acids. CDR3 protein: CATSDLTSASGQYF. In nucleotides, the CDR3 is TGTGCCACCAGTGACCTGACTAGCGCGAGCGGCCAGTACTTC.

The CDR3: CATVRAQYF. The CDR3 region has the DNA TGTGCCACTGTTCGGGCGCAGTATTTT. This chain connects TRBV24-1 to TRBJ2-3; D is unclear. Trimming took 10 bases from V and 10 from J, leaving 8 bases between them. Germline CDR1 reads KGHDR; CDR2 reads SFDVKD. The length of the CDR3 is 9 residues.

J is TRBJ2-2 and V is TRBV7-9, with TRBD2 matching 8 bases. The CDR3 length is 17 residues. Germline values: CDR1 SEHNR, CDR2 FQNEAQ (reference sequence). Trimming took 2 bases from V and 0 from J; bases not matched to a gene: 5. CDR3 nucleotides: TGTGCCAGCAGCTTATCGCGGGAGGCGACGAACACCGGGGAGCTGTTTTTT. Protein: CASSLSREATNTGELFF.

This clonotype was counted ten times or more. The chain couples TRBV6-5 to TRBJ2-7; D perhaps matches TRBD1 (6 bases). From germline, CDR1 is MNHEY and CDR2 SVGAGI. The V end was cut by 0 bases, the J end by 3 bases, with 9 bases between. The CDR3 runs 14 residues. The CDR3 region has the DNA TGTGCCAGCAGTTACTCAGGGGGAGACTACGAGCAGTACTTC. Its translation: CASSYSGGDYEQYF.

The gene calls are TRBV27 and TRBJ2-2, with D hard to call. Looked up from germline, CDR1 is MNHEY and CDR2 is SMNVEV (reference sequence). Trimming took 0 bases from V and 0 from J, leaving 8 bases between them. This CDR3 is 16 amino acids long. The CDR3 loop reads CASSLSSGANTGELFF. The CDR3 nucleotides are TGTGCCAGCAGTTTATCGTCCGGCGCGAACACCGGGGAGCTGTTTTTT.

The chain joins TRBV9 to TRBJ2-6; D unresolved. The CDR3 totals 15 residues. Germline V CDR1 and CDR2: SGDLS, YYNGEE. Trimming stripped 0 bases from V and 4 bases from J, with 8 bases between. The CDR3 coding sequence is TGTGCCAGCAGCGTAGAAGGGCCCGGGGCCAACGTCCTGACTTTC. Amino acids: CASSVEGPGANVLTF.

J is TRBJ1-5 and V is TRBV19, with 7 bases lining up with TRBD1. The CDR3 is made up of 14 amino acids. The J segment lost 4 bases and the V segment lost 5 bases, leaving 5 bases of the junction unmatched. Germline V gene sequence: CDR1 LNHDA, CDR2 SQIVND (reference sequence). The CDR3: CASSPGQLNQPQHF. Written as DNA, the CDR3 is TGTGCCAGTAGTCCGGGACAGCTGAATCAGCCCCAGCATTTT.

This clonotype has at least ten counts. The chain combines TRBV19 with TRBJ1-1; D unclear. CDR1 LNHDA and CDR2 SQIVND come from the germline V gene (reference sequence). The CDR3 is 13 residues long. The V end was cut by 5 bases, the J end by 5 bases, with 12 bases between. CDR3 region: CASSSNIGTEAFF. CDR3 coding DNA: TGTGCCAGTAGTTCAAACATAGGGACTGAAGCTTTCTTT.

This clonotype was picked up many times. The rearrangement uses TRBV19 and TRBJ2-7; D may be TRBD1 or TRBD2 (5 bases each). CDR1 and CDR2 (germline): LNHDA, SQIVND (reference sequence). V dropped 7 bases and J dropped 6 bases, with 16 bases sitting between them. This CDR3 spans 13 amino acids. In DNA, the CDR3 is TGTGCCAGTACCCCAAGTGAGGGACGCGAGCAGTACTTC. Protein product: CASTPSEGREQYF.

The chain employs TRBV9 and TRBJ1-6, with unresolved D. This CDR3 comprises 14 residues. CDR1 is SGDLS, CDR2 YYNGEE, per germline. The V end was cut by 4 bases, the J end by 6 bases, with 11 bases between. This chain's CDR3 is CASSTELGNSPLHF. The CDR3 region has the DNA TGTGCCAGCAGCACAGAACTTGGTAATTCACCCCTCCACTTT.

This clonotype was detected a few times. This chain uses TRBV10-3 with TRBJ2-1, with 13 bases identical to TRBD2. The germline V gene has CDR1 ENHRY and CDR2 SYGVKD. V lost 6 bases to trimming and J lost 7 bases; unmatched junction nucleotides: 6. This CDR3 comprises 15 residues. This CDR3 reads CAIRTGTSGTNEQFF. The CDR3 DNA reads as TGTGCCATCAGGACAGGGACTAGCGGGACGAATGAGCAGTTCTTC.

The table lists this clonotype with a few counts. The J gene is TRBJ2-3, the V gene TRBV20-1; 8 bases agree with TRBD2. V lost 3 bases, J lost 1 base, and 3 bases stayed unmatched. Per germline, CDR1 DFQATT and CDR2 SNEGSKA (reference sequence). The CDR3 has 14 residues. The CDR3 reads CSARPSGRTDTQYF. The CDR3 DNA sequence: TGCAGTGCTAGGCCTAGCGGGCGCACAGATACGCAGTATTTT.

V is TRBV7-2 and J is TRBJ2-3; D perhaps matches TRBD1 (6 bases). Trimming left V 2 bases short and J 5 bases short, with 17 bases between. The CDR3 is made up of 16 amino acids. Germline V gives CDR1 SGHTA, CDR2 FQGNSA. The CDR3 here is CASSLRRQGSGDTQYF. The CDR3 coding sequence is TGTGCCAGCAGCTTAAGGCGTCAGGGGAGCGGAGATACGCAGTATTTT.

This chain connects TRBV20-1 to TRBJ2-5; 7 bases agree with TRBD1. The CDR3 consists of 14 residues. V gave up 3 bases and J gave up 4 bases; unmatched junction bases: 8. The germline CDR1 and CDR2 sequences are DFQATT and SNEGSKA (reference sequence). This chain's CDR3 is CSASGTGVGETQYF. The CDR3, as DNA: TGCAGTGCTAGCGGTACAGGGGTAGGAGAGACCCAGTACTTC.

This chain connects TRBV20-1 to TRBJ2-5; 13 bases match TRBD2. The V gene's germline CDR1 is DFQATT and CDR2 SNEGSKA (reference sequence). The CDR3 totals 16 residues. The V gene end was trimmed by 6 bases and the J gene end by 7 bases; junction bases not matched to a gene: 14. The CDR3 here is CSAQPTGTSGVLTQYF. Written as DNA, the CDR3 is TGCAGTGCCCAACCTACCGGGACTAGCGGGGTTTTGACCCAGTACTTC.

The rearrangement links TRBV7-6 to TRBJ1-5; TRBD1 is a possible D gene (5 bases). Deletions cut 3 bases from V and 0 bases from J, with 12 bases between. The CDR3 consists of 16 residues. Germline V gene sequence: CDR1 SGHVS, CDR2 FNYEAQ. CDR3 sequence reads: CASSLEGEYSNQPQHF. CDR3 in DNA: TGTGCCAGCAGCTTGGAAGGGGAATATAGCAATCAGCCCCAGCATTTT.

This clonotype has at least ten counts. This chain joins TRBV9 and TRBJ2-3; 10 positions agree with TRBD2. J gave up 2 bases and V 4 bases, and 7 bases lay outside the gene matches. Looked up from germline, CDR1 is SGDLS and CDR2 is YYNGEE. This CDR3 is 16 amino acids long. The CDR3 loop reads CASSSLAGDYTDTQYF. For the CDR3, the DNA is TGTGCCAGCAGCTCCCTAGCGGGGGACTACACAGATACGCAGTATTTT.

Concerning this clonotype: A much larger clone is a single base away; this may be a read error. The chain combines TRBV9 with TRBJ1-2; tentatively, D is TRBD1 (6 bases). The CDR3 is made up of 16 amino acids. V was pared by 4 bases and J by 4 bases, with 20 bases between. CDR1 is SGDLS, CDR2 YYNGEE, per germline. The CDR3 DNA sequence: TGTGCCAGCAGCCTTGGGGGGGGGCGCGCCGGCTATGGCTACACCTTC. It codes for CASSLGGGRAGYGYTF.

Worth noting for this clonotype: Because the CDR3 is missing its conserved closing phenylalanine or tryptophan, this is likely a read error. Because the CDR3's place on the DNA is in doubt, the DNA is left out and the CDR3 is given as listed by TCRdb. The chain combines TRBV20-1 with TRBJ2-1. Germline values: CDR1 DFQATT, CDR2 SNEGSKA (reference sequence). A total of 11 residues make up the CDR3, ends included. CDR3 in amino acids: CSASSVTRPFL.

The chain's CDR3 is CASSPISNNEQFF. In DNA, the CDR3 is TGTGCCAGCAGTCCCATTTCGAACAATGAGCAGTTCTTC. This chain links TRBV12-3 or TRBV12-4 with TRBJ2-1, with unresolved D. The CDR3 is 13 residues long. Trimming took 5 bases from V and 5 from J, leaving 10 bases between them.

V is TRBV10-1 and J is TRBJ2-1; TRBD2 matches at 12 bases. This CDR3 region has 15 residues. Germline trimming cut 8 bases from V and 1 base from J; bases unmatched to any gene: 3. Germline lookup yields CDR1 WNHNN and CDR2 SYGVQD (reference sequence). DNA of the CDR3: TGCGCCAGCGCCGGGACTAGCGGGTCCTACAATGAGCAGTTCTTC. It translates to CASAGTSGSYNEQFF.

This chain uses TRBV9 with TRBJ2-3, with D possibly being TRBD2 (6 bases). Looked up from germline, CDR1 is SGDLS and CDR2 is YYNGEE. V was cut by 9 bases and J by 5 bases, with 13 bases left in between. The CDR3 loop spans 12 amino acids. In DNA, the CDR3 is TGTGCCACCAGTCGGGGAGGAGATACGCAGTATTTT. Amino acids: CATSRGGDTQYF.

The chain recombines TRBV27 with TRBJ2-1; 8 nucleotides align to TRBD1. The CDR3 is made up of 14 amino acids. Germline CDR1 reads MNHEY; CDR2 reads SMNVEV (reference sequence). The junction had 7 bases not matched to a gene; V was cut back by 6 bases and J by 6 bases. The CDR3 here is CASSVTGGSNEQFF. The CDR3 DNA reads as TGTGCCAGCAGCGTCACAGGGGGTAGCAATGAGCAGTTCTTC.

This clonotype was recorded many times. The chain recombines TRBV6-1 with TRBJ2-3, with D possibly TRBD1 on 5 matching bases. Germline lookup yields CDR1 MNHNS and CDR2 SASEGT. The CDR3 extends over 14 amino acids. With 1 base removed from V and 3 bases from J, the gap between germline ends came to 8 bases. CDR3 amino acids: CASSEGQGTDTQYF. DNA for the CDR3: TGTGCCAGCAGTGAAGGGCAGGGTACAGATACGCAGTATTTT.

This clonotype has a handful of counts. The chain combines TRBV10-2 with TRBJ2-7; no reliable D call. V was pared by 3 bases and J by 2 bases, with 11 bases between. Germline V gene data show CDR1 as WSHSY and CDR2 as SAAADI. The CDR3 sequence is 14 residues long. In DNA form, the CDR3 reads TGCGCCAGCAGTGAAGGATTGAACGCCTACGAGCAGTACTTC. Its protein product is CASSEGLNAYEQYF.